This T cell receptor (beta chain) was identified during a study of CD8 T cells in ankylosing spondylitis. Findings and limits, study-wide: Prior literature has documented some motif variants in synovial fluid and blood from reactive arthritis. Significant enrichment of disease-linked clones was reported in matched ankylosing spondylitis synovial fluid. Ankylosing spondylitis blood seemed to carry a telltale TCR beta motif made of about 8 highly homologous variants.

As for this clonotype: The antigen is undetermined.

Scientists made TCR beta libraries using quantitative 5'-RACE with molecular barcodes. TCRdb used MiXCR to reprocess the 5' RACE reads, holding one entry per CDR3 protein. The data hold around 330,000 distinct CDR3 sequences, with about 9.9% observed a single time. Germline V gene lookup returns CDR1 LGHDT and CDR2 YNNKEL (reference sequence). V lost 6 bases to trimming and J lost 8 bases; unmatched junction nucleotides: 8. This CDR3 is 14 amino acids long. What was sequenced was blood, either unsorted or a sorted T cell fraction (not recorded which). The sequence was obtained from a female donor with ankylosing spondylitis or in good health (not recorded which). The rearrangement links TRBV3-1 to TRBJ2-1; TRBD2 matches at 9 bases. The chain's CDR3 is CASSHGLARDEQFF. CDR3 nucleotides: TGTGCCAGCAGTCATGGACTAGCGCGCGATGAGCAGTTCTTC.